Below are 14 T cell receptor beta chains sequenced from a single sample in a study of response to subunit inactivated influenza vaccine. Each CDR3 protein is one row after TCRdb ran MiXCR on the RT-PCR reads. The data show about 620,000 distinct CDR3 sequences, about 11% seen once. The data were also submitted as part of a second study, on T cells expressing NK-cell markers. As that report states: TCR beta libraries carry UMIs added by 5'RACE template switching.

The source was PBMCs from blood, collected on the day of vaccination. Receptor source: a man between 50 and 59 years old who received an inactivated influenza vaccine.

The rearrangement uses TRBV10-3 and TRBJ2-2; 7 nucleotides align to TRBD1. The trim removed 3 bases at V and 0 bases at J, leaving 4 bases unmatched. This CDR3 is 16 amino acids long. CDR1 is ENHRY and CDR2 is SYGVKD in the germline V gene. CDR3 nucleotide sequence: TGTGCCATCAGTGAACAAGGGACAGCGAACACCGGGGAGCTGTTTTTT. Its protein product is CAISEQGTANTGELFF.

This clonotype was recorded a few times. CDR3 in DNA: TGTGCCAGCAGTTTCGCGTTGGCCTACGAGCAGTACTTC. Amino acids: CASSFALAYEQYF. The rearrangement links TRBV12-3 or TRBV12-4 to TRBJ2-7; D call uncertain. The CDR3 has 13 amino acids. V was trimmed by 3 bases and J by 2 bases, leaving 8 bases between them.

This clonotype has a handful of counts. The J gene is TRBJ2-5, the V gene TRBV10-3, with 9 bases aligning to TRBD2. The ends lost 0 bases at V and 1 base at J; junction bases unmatched: 3. The V gene's germline CDR1 is ENHRY and CDR2 SYGVKD. The CDR3 runs 16 residues. The CDR3 bases are TGTGCCATCAGTGAGTCGCTAGCGGGGTTCCAAGAGACCCAGTACTTC. This gives the protein CAISESLAGFQETQYF.

The rearrangement links TRBV27 to TRBJ1-1, with D hard to call. The CDR3 is 13 residues long. Germline V gene lookup returns CDR1 MNHEY and CDR2 SMNVEV (reference sequence). With 5 bases removed from V and 2 bases from J, the gap between germline ends came to 9 bases. CDR3 in amino acids: CASSPTTNTEAFF. The CDR3 DNA sequence: TGTGCCAGCAGTCCGACAACTAACACTGAAGCTTTCTTT.

This sequence joins TRBV6-1 and TRBJ2-1; 7 positions agree with TRBD2. Germline CDR1 reads MNHNS; CDR2 reads SASEGT. The ends lost 2 bases at V and 15 bases at J; junction bases unmatched: 10. CDR3 size: 13 residues. The CDR3 DNA sequence: TGTGCCAGCAGTGAAAGGGAGGGAGGGTTACTGTTCTTC. Amino acids: CASSEREGGLLFF.

This clonotype was counted a few times. In DNA form, the CDR3 reads TGCAGTGCTGCGGGAGAGAGCTACGAGCAGTACTTC. Its protein product is CSAAGESYEQYF. The chain uses TRBV20-1 and TRBJ2-7; the match to TRBD2 covers 7 bases. This CDR3 has 12 amino acids. The V gene end was trimmed by 5 bases and the J gene end by 3 bases; junction bases not matched to a gene: 4. CDR1 is DFQATT, CDR2 SNEGSKA, per germline (reference sequence).

The chain uses TRBV14 and TRBJ2-2; TRBD2 agrees at 7 bases. CDR1 SGHDN and CDR2 FVKESK come from the germline V gene. J lost 3 bases, V lost 3 bases, and 1 base had no gene match. This CDR3 has 14 amino acids. CDR3 protein: CASSHGGYTGELFF. The CDR3 DNA sequence: TGTGCCAGCAGCCACGGGGGGTACACCGGGGAGCTGTTTTTT. The variable domain in full, completed from reference TRBV14 and TRBJ2-2, reads EAGVTQFPSHSVIEKGQTVTLRCDPISGHDNLYWYRRVMGKEIKFLLHFVKESKQDESGMPNNRFLAERTGGTYSTLKVQPAELEDSGVYFCASSHGGYTGELFFGEGSRLTVL.

This clonotype appeared a few times. The chain recombines TRBV6-2 or TRBV6-3 with TRBJ2-4; D remains unclear. V dropped 0 bases and J dropped 7 bases, with 1 base sitting between them. The CDR3 totals 11 residues. Germline V gives CDR1 MNHEY, CDR2 SVGEGT. CDR3 in amino acids: CASSYSNIQYF. CDR3 DNA: TGTGCCAGCAGTTACTCGAACATTCAGTACTTC.

Here the CDR3 reads CSAQDRAYYNEQFF. The CDR3 nucleotides are TGCAGTGCTCAAGACAGAGCCTACTACAATGAGCAGTTCTTC. This chain joins TRBV20-1 and TRBJ2-1; D is possibly TRBD1 (5 bases). With 5 bases removed from V and 3 bases from J, the gap between germline ends came to 14 bases. CDR1 and CDR2 (germline): DFQATT, SNEGSKA (reference sequence). This CDR3 comprises 14 residues.

This clonotype was observed many times. This sequence joins TRBV6-5 and TRBJ2-7, with D uncertain. The CDR3 extends over 13 amino acids. Trimming shortened V by 2 bases and J by 4 bases, and 9 bases separated the two germline ends. Germline CDR1 and CDR2: MNHEY and SVGAGI. The CDR3 region is CASSYLLGYEQYF. The CDR3 DNA reads TGTGCCAGCAGTTACCTCCTGGGATACGAGCAGTACTTC.

This clonotype has more than one count but fewer than ten. The chain is built from TRBV11-2 and TRBJ2-3; possibly TRBD2 for D (7 bases). The CDR3 extends over 18 amino acids. Germline V gene data show CDR1 as SGHAT and CDR2 as FQNNGV. The V end lost 3 bases, the J end lost 7 bases, and 26 bases lay between the germline ends. CDR3 region: CASSFPLGGGPMWNTQYF. DNA for the CDR3: TGTGCCAGCAGCTTCCCCCTAGGGGGGGGCCCCATGTGGAATACGCAGTATTTT.

V usage is TRBV6-4 and J usage is TRBJ1-4; TRBD1 matches at 8 bases. CDR1 is MRHNA, CDR2 SNTAGT, per germline. This CDR3 is 13 amino acids long. V lost 5 bases, J lost 15 bases, and 11 bases stayed unmatched. CDR3 loop: CASSQGPGQELFF. As DNA, the CDR3 is TGTGCCAGCAGTCAGGGACCGGGACAGGAATTGTTTTTT.

V and J are TRBV6-1 and TRBJ2-5; D is unresolved. The ends were cut back, 8 bases at V and 3 bases at J, with 16 bases in the middle. Germline CDR1 reads MNHNS; CDR2 reads SASEGT. The CDR3 runs 14 residues. CDR3 protein: CASQTRGSKETQYF. CDR3 bases: TGTGCCAGCCAAACCCGAGGCAGTAAAGAGACCCAGTACTTC.

This clonotype was counted a few times. The CDR3 protein is CASRGTDSPDTQYF. The CDR3 DNA reads TGCGCCAGCAGGGGCACAGACTCCCCAGATACGCAGTATTTT. The chain recombines TRBV5-1 with TRBJ2-3; D remains ambiguous. The V end lost 5 bases, the J end lost 4 bases, and 14 bases lay between the germline ends. Germline V CDR1 and CDR2: SGHRS, YFSETQ. There are 14 residues in the CDR3.